The T cell receptor (beta chain) described here comes from a study of cytomegalovirus exposure and HLA in healthy donors. V shed 0 bases and J shed 2 bases, with 13 bases lying between them. Per germline, CDR1 SQVTM and CDR2 ANQGSEA. The CDR3 is 15 amino acids. Profiled with immunoSEQ multiplex PCR; TCRdb holds only in-frame clones, not every one. The sample lists more than 85,000 clones, around nine tenths occurring once. V and J are TRBV29-1 and TRBJ1-1, with D possibly TRBD1 on 6 matching bases. The sequence came from a woman between 18 and 30 years old in good health and CMV-seronegative. The sample consisted of PBMCs. The CDR3 DNA reads TGCAGCGTTGAAGATCGGGGGGGCGGAAACACTGAAGCTTTCTTT. Amino acids: CSVEDRGGGNTEAFF. The full variable domain, in which reference TRBV29-1 and TRBJ1-1 provide the parts outside the CDR3, is SAVISQKPSRDICQRGTSLTIQCQVDSQVTMMFWYRQQPGQSLTLIATANQGSEATYESGFVIDKFPISRPNLTFSTLTVSNMSPEDSSIYLCSVEDRGGGNTEAFFGQGTRLTVV.